The source of this T cell receptor beta chain is a study of cytomegalovirus exposure and HLA in healthy donors. Findings of the study overall: The majority of TCR sequences were rare, yet some public TCRs appeared in many donors. Upon later analysis, HLA-associated TCR beta chains proved more clonally expanded than other, equally common chains. Specificity of a few CMV-associated chains for CMV antigens was verified in vitro.

The PCR ran on 60 Vbeta and 13 Jbeta primers. The table came from immunoSEQ multiplex PCR; TCRdb's copy has only in-frame clones and leaves some out. The sample has under 200,000 clones; around 85% are singletons. The length of the CDR3 is 13 residues. Trimming removed 3 bases at V and 3 bases at J, with 9 bases between. Per germline, CDR1 MNHEY and CDR2 SMNVEV (reference sequence). About this clone: Its antigen is not identified.

The chain uses TRBV27 and TRBJ2-7; possibly TRBD1 for D (5 bases). This clonotype was sampled from a man between 18 and 29 years old in good health and CMV-seropositive. Sequencing input: PBMCs. CDR3 loop: CASSLRQSYEQYF. As DNA, the CDR3 is TGTGCCAGCAGTTTGCGACAGAGCTACGAGCAGTACTTC.